These 19 T cell receptor beta chains were all obtained from the same sample, sequenced in a study of T cell responses to AZD1222 COVID-19 vaccine. Profiled with immunoSEQ multiplex PCR; TCRdb holds only in-frame clones, not every one. The sample lists around 130,000 clones, around 86% occurring once. The material sequenced was peripheral blood, taken 28 days after the second AZD1222 dose. The receptor source for this set is an adult who received the AZD1222 COVID-19 vaccine.

The rearrangement joins TRBV6-5 to TRBJ1-6; D ambiguous. V lost 8 bases and J lost 13, with 15 bases in between. The CDR3 consists of 12 residues. The germline V gene has CDR1 MNHEY and CDR2 SVGAGI. Here the CDR3 reads CASRTRKGPLHF. The CDR3 DNA follows: TGTGCCAGCCGAACAAGAAAAGGGCCCCTCCACTTT.

The V call is TRBV7-2, the J call TRBJ2-7, with 12 bases fitting TRBD1. From germline, CDR1 is SGHTA and CDR2 FQGNSA. Germline trimming cut 2 bases from V and 5 bases from J; bases unmatched to any gene: 7. The CDR3 contains 16 residues. The CDR3 region is CASSLKGDRGRNEQYF. The CDR3 bases are TGTGCCAGCAGCTTAAAGGGGGACAGGGGGCGGAACGAGCAGTACTTC.

The chain links TRBV6-4 to TRBJ1-6; TRBD1 agrees at 8 bases. CDR1 and CDR2 from the germline V gene are MRHNA and SNTAGT. This CDR3 has 14 residues. V gave up 4 bases and J gave up 7 bases; unmatched junction bases: 3. CDR3 protein: CASSAGQANSPLHF. DNA of the CDR3: TGTGCCAGCAGTGCGGGACAGGCGAATTCACCCCTCCACTTT.

J is TRBJ1-2 and V is TRBV20-1, with D possibly being TRBD1 (6 bases). Germline lookup yields CDR1 DFQATT and CDR2 SNEGSKA (reference sequence). The V gene lost 3 bases and the J gene lost 2 bases, with 16 bases spanning the gap. This CDR3 is built from 15 residues. The CDR3 sequence is CSASGGQAGNYGYTF. The CDR3 DNA sequence: TGCAGTGCTAGTGGGGGCCAGGCGGGAAACTATGGCTACACCTTC.

This chain joins TRBV6-5 and TRBJ1-3; no firm D call. Germline-derived CDR1 and CDR2 are MNHEY and SVGAGI. Trimming cost V 2 bases and J 9 bases, with 8 bases left between them. The CDR3 has 12 amino acids. DNA for the CDR3: TGTGCCAGCAGTTACGCCCGAGCCACCATATATTTT. It is translated as CASSYARATIYF.

The chain uses TRBV5-5 and TRBJ1-4; no reliable D call. There are 14 residues in the CDR3. The ends were cut back, 0 bases at V and 8 bases at J, with 11 bases in the middle. Germline V gene lookup returns CDR1 SGHKS and CDR2 YYEKEE (reference sequence). This CDR3 reads CASSLVGGNEKLFF. The CDR3 nucleotides are TGTGCCAGCAGCTTGGTTGGCGGGAACGAAAAACTGTTTTTT.

The rearrangement links TRBV12-3 or TRBV12-4 to TRBJ1-2; D gene ambiguous. Trimming cost V 5 bases and J 7 bases, with 14 bases left between them. The CDR3 consists of 13 residues. CDR3 bases: TGTGCCAGCAGTCATTACAGCCTTGGTGGCTACACCTTC. The encoded protein is CASSHYSLGGYTF.

This sequence joins TRBV6-4 and TRBJ2-1, with D possibly TRBD1 on 5 matching bases. In germline, CDR1 is MRHNA, CDR2 SNTAGT. The CDR3 covers 13 residues. V was shortened by 0 bases and J by 8 bases, with 8 bases between the two germline ends. The CDR3, as DNA: TGTGCCAGCAGTGACTCGATACAGGATGAGCAGTTCTTC. Its protein product is CASSDSIQDEQFF.

The rearrangement joins TRBV11-3 to TRBJ2-1; the match to TRBD2 covers 7 bases. The CDR3 runs 15 residues. Per germline, CDR1 SGHNT and CDR2 YENEEA. With 4 bases clipped from V and 0 bases from J, the junction kept 3 bases outside the gene matches. CDR3 DNA sequence: TGTGCCAGCAGCTCCGGGGGGACCTCCTACAATGAGCAGTTCTTC. Amino acid sequence: CASSSGGTSYNEQFF.

V and J are TRBV3-1 (or the pseudogene TRBV3-2) and TRBJ1-6; D is possibly TRBD1 (5 bases). CDR1 and CDR2 from the germline V gene are LGHDT and YNNKEL (reference sequence). Between the trimmed V and J ends, which lost 0 bases and 7 bases, there was a span of 10 bases. CDR3 length: 15 residues. Here the CDR3 DNA reads TGTGCCAGCAGCCAAGACTGGAGGGGAAATTCACCCCTCCACTTT. Translating gives CASSQDWRGNSPLHF.

The chain is built from TRBV11-2 and TRBJ2-7; D is unclear. Germline CDR1 SGHAT, CDR2 FQNNGV. V was shortened by 3 bases and J by 7 bases, with 10 bases between the two germline ends. The CDR3 runs 12 residues. CDR3 DNA sequence: TGTGCCAGCAGCTTCGCCCTCGGGGAGCAGTACTTC. This gives the protein CASSFALGEQYF.

V is TRBV7-2 and J is TRBJ1-2; a weak D match, TRBD1 (6 bases). The CDR3 consists of 14 residues. From germline, CDR1 is SGHTA and CDR2 FQGNSA. V dropped 2 bases and J dropped 8 bases, with 15 bases sitting between them. The CDR3 spells CASSLKQGPQGYTF. The CDR3 DNA sequence: TGTGCCAGCAGCTTAAAACAGGGTCCCCAAGGCTACACCTTC.

The V and J genes are TRBV5-1 and TRBJ1-6; maybe TRBD1 (5 bases). CDR1 SGHRS and CDR2 YFSETQ come from the germline V gene. The CDR3 has 16 amino acids. Trimming took 0 bases from V and 8 from J, leaving 15 bases between them. CDR3 sequence reads: CASSLVYRGPDSPLHF. As DNA, the CDR3 is TGCGCCAGCAGCTTGGTCTACCGGGGCCCAGATTCACCCCTCCACTTT. Full variable domain (remainder filled in from reference TRBV5-1 and TRBJ1-6): KAGVTQTPRYLIKTRGQQVTLSCSPISGHRSVSWYQQTPGQGLQFLFEYFSETQRNKGNFPGRFSGRQFSNSRSEMNVSTLELGDSALYLCASSLVYRGPDSPLHFGNGTRLTVT.

The V and J genes are TRBV3-1 (or the pseudogene TRBV3-2) and TRBJ1-1, with D maybe TRBD1 (6 bases). V was cut by 5 bases and J by 1 base, with 11 bases left in between. The CDR3 is 14 residues long. The V gene's germline CDR1 is LGHDT and CDR2 YNNKEL (reference sequence). The CDR3 DNA sequence: TGTGCCAGCAGCGAAGGACAGAGGAACACTGAAGCTTTCTTT. Its protein is CASSEGQRNTEAFF.

This clone was recorded a few times. This chain connects TRBV10-1 to TRBJ2-2; D gene ambiguous. Germline V CDR1 and CDR2: WNHNN, SYGVQD (reference sequence). CDR3 length: 15 amino acids. The V gene lost 2 bases and the J gene lost 1 base, with 8 bases spanning the gap. CDR3 sequence (DNA): TGCGCCAGCAGTGAGGTGGCAGAGAACACCGGGGAGCTGTTTTTT. The encoded protein is CASSEVAENTGELFF.

The V and J genes are TRBV5-6 and TRBJ1-6, with D hard to call. CDR3 length equals 15 residues. Germline CDR1 and CDR2: SGHDT and YYEEEE. V was clipped by 6 bases and J by 5 bases, with 15 bases between them. CDR3 sequence reads: CASKRATVHNSPLHF. The CDR3 DNA is TGTGCCAGCAAACGAGCTACGGTGCATAATTCACCCCTCCACTTT.

The V call is TRBV3-1 (or the pseudogene TRBV3-2), the J call TRBJ2-3; 9 positions match TRBD1. Germline trimming cut 5 bases from V and 1 base from J; bases unmatched to any gene: 4. In germline, CDR1 is LGHDT, CDR2 YNNKEL (reference sequence). The CDR3 length is 15 residues. The CDR3 spells CASSTRTGGTDTQYF. CDR3 nucleotides: TGTGCCAGCAGCACCCGGACAGGGGGCACAGATACGCAGTATTTT.

This sequence joins TRBV5-4 and TRBJ1-2; D is possibly TRBD1 (5 bases). Trimming pared 1 base from V and 5 bases from J, leaving 9 bases between. Germline V gene lookup returns CDR1 SGHNT and CDR2 YYREEE (reference sequence). The length of the CDR3 is 13 residues. The chain's CDR3 is CASSLSGSYGYTF. The CDR3 coding sequence is TGTGCCAGCAGCTTGTCAGGGAGTTATGGCTACACCTTC.

This clone was recorded once. The chain has TRBV19 and TRBJ2-3; D might be TRBD2 (5 bases). Germline V gene lookup returns CDR1 LNHDA and CDR2 SQIVND (reference sequence). The CDR3 runs to 15 residues. V was clipped by 0 bases and J by 4 bases, with 11 bases between them. CDR3 DNA sequence: TGTGCCAGTAGTATAGAGGGAGCCGGGGCAGATACGCAGTATTTT. Translated, it gives CASSIEGAGADTQYF.